This TCR beta chain was found in a study of T cell changes during pregnancy in multiple sclerosis. This clone was picked up one time. TCRdb's table, derived via immunoSEQ multiplex PCR, lists solely in-frame clones and lacks some. The sample has fewer than 110,000 clones, 75% to 95% seen once; the top ten hold around 3.1%. The CDR3 loop spans 17 amino acids. Germline V CDR1 and CDR2: LNHDA, SQIVND (reference sequence). V gave up 6 bases and J gave up 1 base, with 22 bases separating them. The rearrangement joins TRBV19 to TRBJ2-7, with a weak D call TRBD1 (6 bases). The origin of this receptor is a female donor with multiple sclerosis, enrolled in a pregnancy study. The starting material was peripheral blood, obtained in the second trimester of pregnancy. CDR3 in DNA: TGTGCCAGTAGCCCCTCCGCCCTGACAGGTTTTTCCTACGAGCAGTACTTC. This encodes CASSPSALTGFSYEQYF. Combining the CDR3 with reference TRBV19 and TRBJ2-7 gives the whole variable domain DGGITQSPKYLFRKEGQNVTLSCEQNLNHDAMYWYRQDPGQGLRLIYYSQIVNDFQKGDIAEGYSVSREKKESFPLTVTSAQKNPTAFYLCASSPSALTGFSYEQYFGPGTRLTVT.